Below, one TCR beta chain is given with its context. CDR1 and CDR2 from the germline V gene are MNHEY and SMNVEV (reference sequence). Trimming took off 8 bases at V and 0 bases at J, with 11 bases between the two ends. There are 13 residues in the CDR3. The source of the sample is a study of human T cells and chemical hapten exposure. Turning to the study itself: Patients, largely female, had alopecia areata, totalis or universalis.

Time point specified: patch test 2, 6 weeks after DPC sensitization. Treatment specified: therapeutic diphenylcyclopropenone sensitization with weekly scalp DPC. In TCRdb, the RACE reads were re-called with MiXCR into one record per CDR3 protein. The data contain around 360,000 distinct CDR3 sequences, just under 6.5% of them seen just once; the ten biggest clones take up under 7%. The chain links TRBV27 to TRBJ2-7; perhaps TRBD1 as D (6 bases). The source was whole blood, collected in connection with sensitization to the hapten diphenylcyclopropenone (DPC). This TCR was sampled from a young woman with alopecia areata. Some clones in this sample may be carry-over from other donors' samples. The CDR3 DNA follows: TGTGCCAGCCGGACAGAAAGCTCCTACGAGCAGTACTTC. It is translated as CASRTESSYEQYF.